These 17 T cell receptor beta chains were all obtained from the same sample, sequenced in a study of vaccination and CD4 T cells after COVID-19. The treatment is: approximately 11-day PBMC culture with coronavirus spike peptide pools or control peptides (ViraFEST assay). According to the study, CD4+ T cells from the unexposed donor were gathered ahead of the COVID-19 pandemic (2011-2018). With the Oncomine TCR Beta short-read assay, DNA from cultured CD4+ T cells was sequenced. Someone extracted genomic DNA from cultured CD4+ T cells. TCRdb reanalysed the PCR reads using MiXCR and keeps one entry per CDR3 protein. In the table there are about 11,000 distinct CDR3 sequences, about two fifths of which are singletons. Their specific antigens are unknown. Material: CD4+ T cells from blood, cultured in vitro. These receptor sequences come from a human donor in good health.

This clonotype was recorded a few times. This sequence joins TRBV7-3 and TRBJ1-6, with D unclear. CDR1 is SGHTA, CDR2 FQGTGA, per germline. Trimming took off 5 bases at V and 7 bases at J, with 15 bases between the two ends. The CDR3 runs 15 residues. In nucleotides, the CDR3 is TGTGCCAGCAGCCCTCAGGCCGGAGGGAATTCACCCCTCCACTTT. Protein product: CASSPQAGGNSPLHF.

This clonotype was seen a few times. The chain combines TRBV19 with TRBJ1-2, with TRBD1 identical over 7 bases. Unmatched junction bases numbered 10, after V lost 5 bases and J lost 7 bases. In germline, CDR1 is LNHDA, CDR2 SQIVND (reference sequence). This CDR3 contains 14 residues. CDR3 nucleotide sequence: TGTGCCAGTAGTGCCCGGCGACAGGGTAGTGGCTACACCTTC. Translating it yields CASSARRQGSGYTF.

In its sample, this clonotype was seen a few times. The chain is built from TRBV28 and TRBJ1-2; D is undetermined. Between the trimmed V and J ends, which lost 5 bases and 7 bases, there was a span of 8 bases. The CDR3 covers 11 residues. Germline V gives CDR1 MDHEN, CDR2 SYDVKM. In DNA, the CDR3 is TGTGCCAGCAGTGTCGCCGGTGGCTACACCTTC. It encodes CASSVAGGYTF.

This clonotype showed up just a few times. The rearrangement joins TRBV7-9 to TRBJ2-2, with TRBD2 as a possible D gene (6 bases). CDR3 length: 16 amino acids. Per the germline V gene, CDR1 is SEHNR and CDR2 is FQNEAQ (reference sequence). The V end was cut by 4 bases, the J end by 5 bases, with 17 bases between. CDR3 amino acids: CASSSSSRGWTGELFF. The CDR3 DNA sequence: TGTGCCAGCAGCTCTTCTTCCCGGGGGTGGACCGGGGAGCTGTTTTTT.

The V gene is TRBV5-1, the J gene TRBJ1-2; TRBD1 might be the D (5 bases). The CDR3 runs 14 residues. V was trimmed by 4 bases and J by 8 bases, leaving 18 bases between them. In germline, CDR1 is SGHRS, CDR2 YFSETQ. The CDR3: CASSPGGDVLGYTF. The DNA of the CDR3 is TGCGCCAGCAGCCCGGGTGGGGACGTCCTCGGCTACACCTTC.

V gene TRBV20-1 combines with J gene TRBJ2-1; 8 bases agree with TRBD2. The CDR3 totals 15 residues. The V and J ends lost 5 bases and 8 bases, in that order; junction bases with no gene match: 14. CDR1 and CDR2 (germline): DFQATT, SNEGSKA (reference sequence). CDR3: CSALHRGAGDYEQFF. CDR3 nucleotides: TGCAGTGCTCTACACCGTGGAGCGGGAGATTATGAGCAGTTCTTC.

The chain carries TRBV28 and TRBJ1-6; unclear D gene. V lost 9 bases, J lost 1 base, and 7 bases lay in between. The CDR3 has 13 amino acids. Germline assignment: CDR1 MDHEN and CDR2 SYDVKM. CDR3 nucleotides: TGTGCCAGGGGTCCATCCTATAATTCACCCCTCCACTTT. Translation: CARGPSYNSPLHF.

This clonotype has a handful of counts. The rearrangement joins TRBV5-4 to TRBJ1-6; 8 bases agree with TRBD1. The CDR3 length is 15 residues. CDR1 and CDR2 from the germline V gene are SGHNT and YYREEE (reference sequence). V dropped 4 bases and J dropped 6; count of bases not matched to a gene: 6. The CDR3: CASSPDRASNSPLHF. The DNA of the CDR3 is TGTGCCAGCAGCCCGGACAGGGCGTCTAATTCACCCCTCCACTTT.

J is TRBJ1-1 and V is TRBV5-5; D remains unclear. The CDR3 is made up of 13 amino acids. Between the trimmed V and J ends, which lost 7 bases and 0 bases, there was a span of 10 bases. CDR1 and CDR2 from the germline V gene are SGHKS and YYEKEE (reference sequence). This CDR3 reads CASSVPVNTEAFF. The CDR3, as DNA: TGTGCCAGCTCTGTCCCGGTGAACACTGAAGCTTTCTTT.

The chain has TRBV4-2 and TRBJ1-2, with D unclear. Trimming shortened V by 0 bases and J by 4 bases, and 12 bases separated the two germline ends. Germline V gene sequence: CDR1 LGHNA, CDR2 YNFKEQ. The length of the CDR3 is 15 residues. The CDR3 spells CASSQDWTVPYGYTF. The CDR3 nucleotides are TGTGCCAGCAGCCAAGACTGGACCGTCCCCTATGGCTACACCTTC.

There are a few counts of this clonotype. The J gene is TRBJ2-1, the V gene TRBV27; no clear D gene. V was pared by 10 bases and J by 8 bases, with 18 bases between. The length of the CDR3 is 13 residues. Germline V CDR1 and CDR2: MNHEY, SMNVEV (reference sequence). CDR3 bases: TGTGCCATCGCTCCAAGCTTTGGTCATGAGCAGTTCTTC. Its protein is CAIAPSFGHEQFF.

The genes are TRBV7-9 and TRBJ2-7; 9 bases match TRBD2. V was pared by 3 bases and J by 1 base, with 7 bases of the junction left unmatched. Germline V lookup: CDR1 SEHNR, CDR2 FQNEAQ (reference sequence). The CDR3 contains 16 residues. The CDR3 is CASSFWIAGASYEQYF. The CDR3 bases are TGTGCCAGCAGCTTCTGGATAGCGGGAGCGTCCTACGAGCAGTACTTC.

The CDR3 protein is CASSTGQVYQPQHF. CDR3 coding DNA: TGTGCCAGTAGTACGGGACAGGTCTATCAGCCCCAGCATTTT. This chain links TRBV19 with TRBJ1-5, with 8 bases fitting TRBD1. The junction had 4 bases not matched to a gene; V was cut back by 4 bases and J by 5 bases. The CDR3 runs 14 residues. CDR1 is LNHDA and CDR2 is SQIVND in the germline V gene (reference sequence).

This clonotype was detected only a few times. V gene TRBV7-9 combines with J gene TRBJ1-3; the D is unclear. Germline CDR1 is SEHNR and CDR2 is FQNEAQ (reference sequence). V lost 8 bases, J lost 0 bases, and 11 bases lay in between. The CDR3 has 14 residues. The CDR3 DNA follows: TGTGCCAGCTCAGGACGGAGCTCTGGAAACACCATATATTTT. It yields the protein CASSGRSSGNTIYF.

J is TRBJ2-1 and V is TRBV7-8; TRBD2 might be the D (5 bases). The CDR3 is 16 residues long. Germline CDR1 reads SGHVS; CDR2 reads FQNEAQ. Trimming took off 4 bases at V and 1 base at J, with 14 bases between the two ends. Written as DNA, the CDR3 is TGTGCCAGCAGCTCCGAGGGCCCCGCGTCCTACAATGAGCAGTTCTTC. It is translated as CASSSEGPASYNEQFF.

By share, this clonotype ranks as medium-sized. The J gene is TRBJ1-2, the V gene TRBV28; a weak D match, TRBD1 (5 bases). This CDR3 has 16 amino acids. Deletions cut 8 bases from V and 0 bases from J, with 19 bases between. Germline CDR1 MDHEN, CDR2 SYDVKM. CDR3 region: CASALEGLEANYGYTF. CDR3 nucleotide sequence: TGTGCCAGCGCCTTGGAGGGGCTTGAAGCTAACTATGGCTACACCTTC.

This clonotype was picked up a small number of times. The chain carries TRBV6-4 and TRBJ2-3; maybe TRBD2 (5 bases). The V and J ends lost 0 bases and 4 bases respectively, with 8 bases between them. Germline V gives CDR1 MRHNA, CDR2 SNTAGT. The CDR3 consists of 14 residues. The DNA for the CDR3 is TGTGCCAGCAGTGACTCAGAGGGCTCAGATACGCAGTATTTT. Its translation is CASSDSEGSDTQYF.